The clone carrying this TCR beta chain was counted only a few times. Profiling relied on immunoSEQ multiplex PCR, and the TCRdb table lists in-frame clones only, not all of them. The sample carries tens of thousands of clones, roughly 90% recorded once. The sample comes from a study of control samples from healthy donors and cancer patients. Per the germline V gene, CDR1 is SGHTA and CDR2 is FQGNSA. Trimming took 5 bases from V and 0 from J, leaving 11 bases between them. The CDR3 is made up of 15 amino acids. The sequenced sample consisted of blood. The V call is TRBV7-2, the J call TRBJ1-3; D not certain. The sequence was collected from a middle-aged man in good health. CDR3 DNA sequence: TGTGCCAGCAGCCAGCAAAGAAGCTCTGGAAACACCATATATTTT. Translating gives CASSQQRSSGNTIYF.